This T cell receptor beta chain derives from a study of blood T cell repertoires in COVID-19. Study in general: There were acute and convalescent COVID-19 samples, and they came from the United States, Italy and Spain. Sources were T cells, B-cell-depleted T cells, or PBMCs; the material itself was cDNA or gDNA.

It was during active infection that Seattle patients were enrolled and then longitudinally followed. In the authors' methods: Estimation of nucleated cell counts was performed using reference gene primer amplification. Assay: immunoSEQ multiplex PCR; the TCRdb copy retains only in-frame clones and omits some. Clone size and V and J calls were adopted from that table, with D and trimming inferred from the DNA. This sample has roughly 170,000 clones, with less than 85% found just once. The CDR3 runs to 15 residues. Trimming took 4 bases from V and 1 from J, leaving 11 bases between them. Germline CDR1 SGHNT, CDR2 YYREEE (reference sequence).

This chain joins TRBV5-4 and TRBJ2-2; a weak D match, TRBD2 (6 bases). The clonotype originates from a woman in her sixties or seventies with COVID-19, enrolled during active disease. The sequenced material came from peripheral blood. This CDR3 is CASSPGSGNTGELFF. As DNA, the CDR3 is TGTGCCAGCAGCCCCGGTAGCGGGAACACCGGGGAGCTGTTTTTT.